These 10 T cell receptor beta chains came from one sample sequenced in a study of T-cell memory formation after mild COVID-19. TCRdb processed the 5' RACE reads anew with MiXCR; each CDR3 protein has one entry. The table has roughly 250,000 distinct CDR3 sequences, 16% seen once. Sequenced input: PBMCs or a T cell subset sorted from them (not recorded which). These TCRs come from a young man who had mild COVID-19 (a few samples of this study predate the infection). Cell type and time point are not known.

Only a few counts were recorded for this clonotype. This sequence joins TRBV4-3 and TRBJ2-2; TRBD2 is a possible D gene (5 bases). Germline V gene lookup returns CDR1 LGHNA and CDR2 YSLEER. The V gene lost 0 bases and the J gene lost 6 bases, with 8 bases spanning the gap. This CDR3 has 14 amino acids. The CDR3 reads CASSQDPGAGELFF. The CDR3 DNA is TGCGCCAGCAGCCAAGATCCCGGGGCCGGGGAGCTGTTTTTT.

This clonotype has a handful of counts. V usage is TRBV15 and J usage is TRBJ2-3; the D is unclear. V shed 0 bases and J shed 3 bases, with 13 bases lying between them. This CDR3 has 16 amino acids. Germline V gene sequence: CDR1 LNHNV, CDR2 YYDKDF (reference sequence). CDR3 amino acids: CATSREVRLGTDTQYF. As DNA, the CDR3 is TGTGCCACCAGCAGAGAAGTGCGGCTGGGGACAGATACGCAGTATTTT.

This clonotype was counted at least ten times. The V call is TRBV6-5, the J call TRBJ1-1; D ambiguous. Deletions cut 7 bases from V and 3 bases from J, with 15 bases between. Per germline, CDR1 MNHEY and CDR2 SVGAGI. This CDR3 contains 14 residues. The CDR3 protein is CASTPGGRDTEAFF. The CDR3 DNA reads TGTGCCAGCACCCCGGGTGGCCGAGACACTGAAGCTTTCTTT.

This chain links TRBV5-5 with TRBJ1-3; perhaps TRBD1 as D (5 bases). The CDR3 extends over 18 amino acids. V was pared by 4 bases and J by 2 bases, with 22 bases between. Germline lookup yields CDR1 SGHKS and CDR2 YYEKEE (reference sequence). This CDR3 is CASSRVGRGPLTGNTIYF. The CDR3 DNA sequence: TGTGCCAGCAGCCGCGTGGGGAGGGGCCCACTTACTGGAAACACCATATATTTT. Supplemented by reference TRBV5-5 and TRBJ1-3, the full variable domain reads DAGVTQSPTHLIKTRGQQVTLRCSPISGHKSVSWYQQVLGQGPQFIFQYYEKEERGRGNFPDRFSARQFPNYSSELNVNALLLGDSALYLCASSRVGRGPLTGNTIYFGEGSWLTVV.

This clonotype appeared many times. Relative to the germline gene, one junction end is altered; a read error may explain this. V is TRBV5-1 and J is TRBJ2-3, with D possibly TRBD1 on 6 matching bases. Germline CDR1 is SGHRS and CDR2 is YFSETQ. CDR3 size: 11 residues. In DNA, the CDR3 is TGTGCCAGTGGGGGCGCAGATACGCAGTATTTT. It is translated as CASGGADTQYF.

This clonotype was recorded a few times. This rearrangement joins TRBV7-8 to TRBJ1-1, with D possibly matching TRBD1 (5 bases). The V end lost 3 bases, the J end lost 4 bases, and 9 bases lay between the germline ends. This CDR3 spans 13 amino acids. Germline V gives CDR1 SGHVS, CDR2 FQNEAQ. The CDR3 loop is CASSLSRATEAFF. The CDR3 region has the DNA TGTGCCAGCAGCTTGAGCAGGGCCACTGAAGCTTTCTTT.

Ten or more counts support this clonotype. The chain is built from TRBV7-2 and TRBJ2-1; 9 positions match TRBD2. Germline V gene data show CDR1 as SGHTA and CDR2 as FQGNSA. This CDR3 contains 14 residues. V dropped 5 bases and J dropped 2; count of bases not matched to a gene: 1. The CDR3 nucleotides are TGTGCCAGCAGCCGCGGGGGGGCCTACAATGAGCAGTTCTTC. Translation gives CASSRGGAYNEQFF.

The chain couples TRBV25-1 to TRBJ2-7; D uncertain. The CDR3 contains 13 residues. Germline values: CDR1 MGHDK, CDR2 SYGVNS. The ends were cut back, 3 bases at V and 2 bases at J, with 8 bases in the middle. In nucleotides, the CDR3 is TGTGCCAGCAGTGAGGCGGATACCTACGAGCAGTACTTC. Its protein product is CASSEADTYEQYF.

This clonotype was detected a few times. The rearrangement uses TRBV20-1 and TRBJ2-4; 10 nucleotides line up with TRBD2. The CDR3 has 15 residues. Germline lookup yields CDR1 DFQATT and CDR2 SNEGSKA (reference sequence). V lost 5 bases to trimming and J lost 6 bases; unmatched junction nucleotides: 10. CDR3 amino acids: CSAFRSGGAGNIQYF. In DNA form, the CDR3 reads TGCAGTGCTTTCCGAAGCGGGGGGGCCGGAAACATTCAGTACTTC.

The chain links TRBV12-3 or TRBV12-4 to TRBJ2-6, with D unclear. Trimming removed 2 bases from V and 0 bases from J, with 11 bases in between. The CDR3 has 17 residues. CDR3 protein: CASSLPAGFSGANVLTF. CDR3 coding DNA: TGTGCCAGCAGTTTACCCGCCGGCTTCTCTGGGGCCAACGTCCTGACTTTC.